The entry below gives a single T cell receptor beta chain sequence along with its context. Its antigen has not been determined. This sample was included in a study of monozygotic twins with inflammatory bowel disease (dated by TCRdb to between 2018 and 2021). Study-wide context: The complete study included 28 monozygotic twin pairs: 19 IBD-discordant Danish pairs and nine German pairs, of which four were IBD-concordant and five were IBD-discordant. Within discordant pairs, disease-associated traits were sought mainly by comparing IBD patients with their genetically identical healthy co-twins. Each individual had, on average, about 151 000 unique TCRalpha sequences and 181 000 unique TCRbeta sequences available for analysis.

The library was obtained by 5' RACE. For each TCR library, approximately 3,700 ng of total RNA was used. For each sample, cDNA synthesis with SMARTScribe reverse transcriptase was split into eight separate reactions. During cDNA synthesis, template switching introduced unique molecular identifiers that contained a 6-nucleotide sample barcode. Two nested PCRs of approximately 16 and 10 cycles amplified the TCRalpha and TCRbeta cDNA, and bead purification followed each PCR. Before amplification, the cDNA was treated with uracil DNA-glycosylase and purified using the QIAquick PCR purification kit. In the second PCR, Illumina TruSeq-compatible adapters and sample-specific barcodes were added. TapeStation and Qubit were used to check library quality and concentration, and 4 to 6.5 ng of each library went into the pool. Pooled libraries were sequenced on an Illumina HiSeq2500 single-index Rapid Run with 2 x 100 bp reads and custom sequencing primers. As for the authors' bioinformatics: PCR and sequencing errors were corrected by UMI-based consensus assembly using MiGEC version 1.2.6. V(D)J alignment, clonotype assembly and CDR3 extraction were performed with MiXCR version 2.1.1. Gene usage, clonotype sharing and MAIT/NKT TCR abundance were normalised by analysing the top 1000, 10 000 and 20 000 clonotypes per sample. Diversity was computed as the inverse Simpson index with the vegan R package after downsampling to 27 000 UMIs. Statistical testing used paired Mann-Whitney U tests on the discordant twin pairs and applied Benjamini-Hochberg correction for multiple testing. Based on TCRdb reprocessing of the reads, there is one entry per CDR3 protein sequence, and DNA is missing. None of the V and J calls come from the authors' own analysis; TCRdb made them. The sample's table lists a count of 170,000 or so distinct CDR3 sequences. The top ten constitute 7.4% of the sample.

From its cysteine to its phenylalanine, the CDR3 spans 18 amino acids. No DNA appears here. The CDR1 and CDR2 encoded by the germline V gene are SGHAT and FQNNGV. Study-wide findings and limitations: IBD patients shared fewer clonotypes with other individuals than healthy twins did, most markedly in patients showing signs of disease activity. The results gave no support for a single strong signal or clonotype linked to IBD. Repertoire similarity did not differ between concordant and discordant twins, possibly due to limited statistical power. Differing immunosuppressive treatments among patients may have added background noise and inter-individual variability to the repertoires. TCRbeta repertoire diversity, by inverse Simpson index, was decreased in IBD patients compared with their healthy co-twins. The analysis was unable to tell different T cell subtypes apart.

From each donor, an approximately 2.3 ml peripheral blood sample was collected into PAXgene tubes and kept at -80 degrees C. Total RNA was isolated from whole blood with the PAXgene blood miRNA kit on an automated QIAcube, without T cell sorting. Peripheral blood from monozygotic twin pairs who were concordant or discordant for inflammatory bowel disease underwent deep TCRalpha and TCRbeta repertoire profiling using unique molecular barcoding. Smoking habits were recorded for all twin pairs, with individuals classified as current, former or never smokers. The sequence is built from TRBV11-2 and TRBJ2-6; as DNA is missing, the TRBD1 call by TCRdb cannot be tested. The clonotype comes from a human donor with ulcerative colitis or Crohn's disease, or a healthy co-twin of an affected twin (not recorded which). Sequencing input: blood. The CDR3 region: CASSFRTGISSGANVLTF.